This T cell receptor beta chain comes out of a study of blood T cell repertoires in COVID-19. Study information: COVID-19 samples from acute and convalescent phases originated in the United States, Italy and Spain. T cells, B-cell-depleted T cells, or PBMCs provided the cDNA or gDNA that served as material.

Authors' data handling: Estimates of nucleated cell counts were drawn from the amplification of reference gene primers. This table comes from immunoSEQ multiplex PCR, and its TCRdb copy is limited to in-frame clones, with some not included. V, J and clone size reflect that table, while D and trimming were determined from the DNA. The sample carries 150,000 to 200,000 clones, 84% recorded once. Trimming removed 1 base at V and 6 bases at J, with 8 bases between. Germline V gives CDR1 SGDLS, CDR2 YYNGEE. The CDR3 extends over 13 amino acids. This TCR came from a human donor with acute or convalescent COVID-19. The donor label of this sample is uncertain. This chain links TRBV9 with TRBJ1-5, with no clear D. The specimen was peripheral blood. The CDR3 nucleotides are TGTGCCAGCAGCGTAAGTACTTCTCAGCCCCAGCATTTT. Translation gives CASSVSTSQPQHF.